A selection of T cell receptor beta chains follows, all from one sample in a study of CD8+ T cells in alopecia areata. The data were produced by immunoSEQ multiplex PCR, yet TCRdb's version contains in-frame clones alone and is incomplete. The sample contains under 300,000 clones, 60% of which appear only once. Sequenced here: CD4+ T cells sorted from blood, sampled at week 52, from a patient treated with tofacitinib. The receptor source for this set is a human donor with alopecia areata. Both conserved end residues are part of each CDR3. D genes are given only for firm matches. Clone size is not always given. Where it is, it says once, few, many or a class for expanded clones.

CDR3nt: TGTGCCAGCAGCGTAGCCGTTACGGGGGGCAATGAGCAGTTCTTC; CDR3aa: CASSVAVTGGNEQFF; j_gene: TRBJ2-1; len: 15; abundance: few; d_gene: TRBD2; v_gene: TRBV9
CDR3nt: TGTGCCACCGAGGATGACACTGAAGCTTTCTTT; CDR3aa: CATEDDTEAFF; j_gene: TRBJ1-1; len: 11; abundance: .; d_gene: .; v_gene: TRBV15
CDR3nt: TGTGCCAGCAGCGTAGTAGCGGGGGGCGGGTATACGCAGTATTTT; CDR3aa: CASSVVAGGGYTQYF; j_gene: TRBJ2-3; len: 15; abundance: .; d_gene: TRBD2; v_gene: TRBV9
CDR3nt: TGTGCCAGCAGTTACTCTCGGGGCGGGTCAGATACGCAGTATTTT; CDR3aa: CASSYSRGGSDTQYF; j_gene: TRBJ2-3; len: 15; abundance: once; d_gene: .; v_gene: TRBV6-5
CDR3nt: TGTGCCACCAGCCCTAGTTTGTCAGGGCACTACGAGCAGTACTTC; CDR3aa: CATSPSLSGHYEQYF; j_gene: TRBJ2-7; len: 15; abundance: .; d_gene: .; v_gene: TRBV15
CDR3nt: TGTGCCAGTAGTGGACAGGGTATAAACTATGGCTACACCTTC; CDR3aa: CASSGQGINYGYTF; j_gene: TRBJ1-2; len: 14; abundance: .; d_gene: TRBD1; v_gene: TRBV19
CDR3nt: TGTGCCAGCAGCTTAGATCTAGCCAGGGGACAAGAGACCCAGTACTTC; CDR3aa: CASSLDLARGQETQYF; j_gene: TRBJ2-5; len: 16; abundance: once; d_gene: .; v_gene: TRBV7-6
CDR3nt: TGTGCCAGCAGCTCCAAGCGGGGGAAACAGTTCTTC; CDR3aa: CASSSKRGKQFF; j_gene: TRBJ2-1; len: 12; abundance: .; d_gene: TRBD2; v_gene: TRBV5-4
CDR3nt: TGCGCCAGCAGTCAATGTCAGGGGATTTCCTACGAGCAGTACTTC; CDR3aa: CASSQCQGISYEQYF; j_gene: TRBJ2-7; len: 15; abundance: .; d_gene: .; v_gene: TRBV23-1
CDR3nt: TGCAGCGTTCTAGACAAAGTGTATGGCTACACCTTC; CDR3aa: CSVLDKVYGYTF; j_gene: TRBJ1-2; len: 12; abundance: .; d_gene: .; v_gene: TRBV29-1
CDR3nt: TGCGCCAGCAGCTTACAGGGGGCGAACACCGGGGAGCTGTTTTTT; CDR3aa: CASSLQGANTGELFF; j_gene: TRBJ2-2; len: 15; abundance: few; d_gene: TRBD1; v_gene: TRBV5-1
CDR3nt: TGTGCCAGCAGCTTAGCGCTAATGGGTAACACTGAAGCTTTCTTT; CDR3aa: CASSLALMGNTEAFF; j_gene: TRBJ1-1; len: 15; abundance: .; d_gene: .; v_gene: TRBV7-8
CDR3nt: TGTGCCAGCAGCTTACCTTGGCAGCCCCAGCATTTT; CDR3aa: CASSLPWQPQHF; j_gene: TRBJ1-5; len: 12; abundance: .; d_gene: .; v_gene: TRBV7-2
CDR3nt: TGTGCCAGCAGCTTTAACGGGCAGGCCGGGGAGCTGTTTTTT; CDR3aa: CASSFNGQAGELFF; j_gene: TRBJ2-2; len: 14; abundance: .; d_gene: .; v_gene: TRBV11-2
CDR3nt: TGTGCCATCAGCACCCGGGGGGCCCGGGAGAAGAACACTGAAGCTTTCTTT; CDR3aa: CAISTRGAREKNTEAFF; j_gene: TRBJ1-1; len: 17; abundance: few; d_gene: .; v_gene: TRBV10-3
CDR3nt: TGTGCCAGCTTGGGGGGGGCGGAAGCTTTCTTT; CDR3aa: CASLGGAEAFF; j_gene: TRBJ1-1; len: 11; abundance: .; d_gene: .; v_gene: TRBV6-5
CDR3nt: TGTGCCAGCAGCTTGGACAGGGGTAATTACAATGAGCAGTTCTTC; CDR3aa: CASSLDRGNYNEQFF; j_gene: TRBJ2-1; len: 15; abundance: once; d_gene: TRBD1; v_gene: TRBV7-8
CDR3nt: TGTGCCAGCAGCCCAGGACAGGTGGCTCAGCCCCAGCATTTT; CDR3aa: CASSPGQVAQPQHF; j_gene: TRBJ1-5; len: 14; abundance: .; d_gene: TRBD1; v_gene: TRBV5-6
CDR3nt: TGTGCCTGGAGTGTTTGGCAGGGCGATGGCTACACCTTC; CDR3aa: CAWSVWQGDGYTF; j_gene: TRBJ1-2; len: 13; abundance: .; d_gene: .; v_gene: TRBV30
CDR3nt: TGCGCCAGCAGCTTGGAACAGCGCACAGATACGCAGTATTTT; CDR3aa: CASSLEQRTDTQYF; j_gene: TRBJ2-3; len: 14; abundance: once; d_gene: .; v_gene: TRBV5-1
CDR3nt: TGCAGCGCCATAGGCGAAAAACTGTTTTTT; CDR3aa: CSAIGEKLFF; j_gene: TRBJ1-4; len: 10; abundance: .; d_gene: .; v_gene: TRBV29-1
CDR3nt: TGTGCCAGCACCAGAGGTGCGGCTATTGGCTACACCTTC; CDR3aa: CASTRGAAIGYTF; j_gene: TRBJ1-2; len: 13; abundance: .; d_gene: .; v_gene: TRBV6-6
CDR3nt: TGTGCCAGCAGCTTAAATCTAGAAGATAATTCACCCCTCCACTTT; CDR3aa: CASSLNLEDNSPLHF; j_gene: TRBJ1-6; len: 15; abundance: .; d_gene: .; v_gene: TRBV7-6
CDR3nt: TGTGCCAGCAGTGACCCGACAGGGGAGCAGGAGACCCAGTACTTC; CDR3aa: CASSDPTGEQETQYF; j_gene: TRBJ2-5; len: 15; abundance: .; d_gene: TRBD1; v_gene: TRBV25-1
CDR3nt: TGTGCCAGCAGATTAGCGGGGGTCAACAATGAGCAGTTCTTC; CDR3aa: CASRLAGVNNEQFF; j_gene: TRBJ2-1; len: 14; abundance: .; d_gene: TRBD2; v_gene: TRBV6-1
CDR3nt: TGCGCCAGCAGCGCCGCCACTAGCGTTACCTACGAGCAGTACTTC; CDR3aa: CASSAATSVTYEQYF; j_gene: TRBJ2-7; len: 15; abundance: .; d_gene: TRBD2; v_gene: TRBV5-1
CDR3nt: TGTGCCAGCAGCCGGAACTATGGCTACACCTTC; CDR3aa: CASSRNYGYTF; j_gene: TRBJ1-2; len: 11; abundance: .; d_gene: .; v_gene: TRBV25-1
CDR3nt: TGCAGCGTTGAGAAGGGGACCCCGACCCAGTACTTC; CDR3aa: CSVEKGTPTQYF; j_gene: TRBJ2-5; len: 12; abundance: .; d_gene: .; v_gene: TRBV29-1
CDR3nt: TGTGCCAGCAGCCCAGTGGATGAGCAGTTCTTC; CDR3aa: CASSPVDEQFF; j_gene: TRBJ2-1; len: 11; abundance: .; d_gene: .; v_gene: TRBV7-9
CDR3nt: TGTGCCAGCAGCTTGCGGAGTGAAGCTTTCTTT; CDR3aa: CASSLRSEAFF; j_gene: TRBJ1-1; len: 11; abundance: few; d_gene: .; v_gene: TRBV5-4
CDR3nt: TGTGCCAGTAGACTGGGGCCGAACACCGGGGAGCTGTTTTTT; CDR3aa: CASRLGPNTGELFF; j_gene: TRBJ2-2; len: 14; abundance: .; d_gene: .; v_gene: TRBV19
CDR3nt: TGTGCCAGCTCTAGTCTGACTAGCGGCACAGATACGCAGTATTTT; CDR3aa: CASSSLTSGTDTQYF; j_gene: TRBJ2-3; len: 15; abundance: .; d_gene: TRBD2; v_gene: TRBV2
CDR3nt: TGTGCCAGCAGCGCTAACAGGAGGGATACGCAGTATTTT; CDR3aa: CASSANRRDTQYF; j_gene: TRBJ2-3; len: 13; abundance: .; d_gene: .; v_gene: TRBV7-2
CDR3nt: TGCAGCGTTGAAGATCTCGGCAGGGCCTATGGCTACACCTTC; CDR3aa: CSVEDLGRAYGYTF; j_gene: TRBJ1-2; len: 14; abundance: .; d_gene: .; v_gene: TRBV29-1
CDR3nt: TGTGCCACCAGCAGGGGGACAACAACTAATGAAAAACTGTTTTTT; CDR3aa: CATSRGTTTNEKLFF; j_gene: TRBJ1-4; len: 15; abundance: .; d_gene: .; v_gene: TRBV15
CDR3nt: TGCAGCGTTGAGGGTTTGGTAGACAGGGTTTCCTACAATGAGCAGTTCTTC; CDR3aa: CSVEGLVDRVSYNEQFF; j_gene: TRBJ2-1; len: 17; abundance: few; d_gene: TRBD1; v_gene: TRBV29-1
CDR3nt: TGTGCCTGGAGTGTACACAGCTATGGCTACACCTTC; CDR3aa: CAWSVHSYGYTF; j_gene: TRBJ1-2; len: 12; abundance: few; d_gene: .; v_gene: TRBV30
CDR3nt: TGTGCCTGGAGCCAGCCCTCCTACGAGCAGTACTTC; CDR3aa: CAWSQPSYEQYF; j_gene: TRBJ2-7; len: 12; abundance: .; d_gene: .; v_gene: TRBV30
CDR3nt: TGCGCCAGCAGCCCCCATGGGGGCCCTAATTCACCCCTCCACTTT; CDR3aa: CASSPHGGPNSPLHF; j_gene: TRBJ1-6; len: 15; abundance: .; d_gene: .; v_gene: TRBV23-1
CDR3nt: TGCAGCGCGAGACAGGGATCCGACTATGGCTACACCTTC; CDR3aa: CSARQGSDYGYTF; j_gene: TRBJ1-2; len: 13; abundance: .; d_gene: TRBD1; v_gene: TRBV29-1
CDR3nt: TGCGCCAGCAGTCACCCGTACACTGAAGCTTTCTTT; CDR3aa: CASSHPYTEAFF; j_gene: TRBJ1-1; len: 12; abundance: .; d_gene: .; v_gene: TRBV23-1